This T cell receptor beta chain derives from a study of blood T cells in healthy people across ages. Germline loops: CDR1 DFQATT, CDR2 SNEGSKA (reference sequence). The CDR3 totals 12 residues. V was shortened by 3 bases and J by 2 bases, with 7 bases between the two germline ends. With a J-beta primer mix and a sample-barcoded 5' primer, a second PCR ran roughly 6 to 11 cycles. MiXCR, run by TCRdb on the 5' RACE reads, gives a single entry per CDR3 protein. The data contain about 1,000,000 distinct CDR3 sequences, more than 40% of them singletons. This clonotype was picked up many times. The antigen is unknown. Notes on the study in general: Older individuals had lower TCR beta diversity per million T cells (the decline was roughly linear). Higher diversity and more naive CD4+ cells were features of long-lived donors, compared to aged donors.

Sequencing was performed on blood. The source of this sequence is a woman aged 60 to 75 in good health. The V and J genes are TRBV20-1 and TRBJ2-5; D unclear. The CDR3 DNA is TGCAGTGCTAGCCTCGATCAAGAGACCCAGTACTTC. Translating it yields CSASLDQETQYF.